These T cell receptor beta chains were read from a single sample in a study of shared clonotypes between healthy human individuals. TCRdb's copy holds only in-frame clones and misses some; the assay was immunoSEQ multiplex PCR. The repertoire includes a few million clones, roughly 93% of them detected once, and about 0.39% sits in the top ten. Specimen: naive CD4+ T cells from PBMCs. These receptors were obtained from a man between 18 and 29 years old in good health. Some clones in this sample may be carry-over from other donors' samples. The CDR3 runs from the conserved cysteine through the conserved F or W. Each record gives: CDR3 protein, CDR3 DNA, D gene, clone size, V gene, J gene. The D gene is left open where the match is weak. Some rows have no size entry. The others give once, few or many, or a class for an expanded clone.

CDR3: CASSEWETSGNTIYF; DNA: TGTGCCAGCAGTGAATGGGAAACAAGTGGAAACACCATATATTTT; D: NA; size: NA; V: TRBV6-1; J: TRBJ1-3
CDR3: CASSLQTSGRSGANVLTF; DNA: TGCGCCAGCAGCCTTCAGACTAGCGGGAGATCTGGGGCCAACGTCCTGACTTTC; D: TRBD2; size: NA; V: TRBV4-1; J: TRBJ2-6
CDR3: CASSISGGQWYQPQHF; DNA: TGTGCCAGTAGTATCTCAGGGGGACAGTGGTATCAGCCCCAGCATTTT; D: TRBD1; size: NA; V: TRBV19; J: TRBJ1-5
CDR3: CASSQPTGRSGGYTF; DNA: TGTGCCAGCAGCCAACCGACAGGGAGGAGCGGCGGCTACACCTTC; D: TRBD1; size: few; V: TRBV4-2; J: TRBJ1-2
CDR3: CASSLDGGYNEQFF; DNA: TGTGCCAGCAGCTTAGACGGAGGGTACAATGAGCAGTTCTTC; D: NA; size: NA; V: TRBV11-2; J: TRBJ2-1
CDR3: CASSGGHDGFSITYEQYF; DNA: TGTGCCAGCAGCGGCGGCCACGACGGATTCTCAATTACCTACGAGCAGTACTTC; D: NA; size: once; V: TRBV25-1; J: TRBJ2-7
CDR3: CASSGQLHTEAFF; DNA: TGCGCCAGCAGCGGACAGCTACACACTGAAGCTTTCTTT; D: NA; size: NA; V: TRBV10-1; J: TRBJ1-1
CDR3: CASSESGAGELFF; DNA: TGTGCCAGCAGTGAATCGGGCGCCGGGGAGCTGTTTTTT; D: NA; size: NA; V: TRBV2; J: TRBJ2-2
CDR3: CASSPPSSGRPGEQFF; DNA: TGTGCCAGCTCACCGCCCTCTAGCGGGCGTCCGGGGGAGCAGTTCTTC; D: TRBD2; size: once; V: TRBV18; J: TRBJ2-1
CDR3: CASSSLIGLPNEKLFF; DNA: TGTGCCAGCAGCTCTCTCATAGGGTTGCCTAATGAAAAACTGTTTTTT; D: NA; size: NA; V: TRBV11-2; J: TRBJ1-4
CDR3: CASSLNQGHTYGYTF; DNA: TGTGCCAGCAGCCTCAACCAAGGACACACCTATGGCTACACCTTC; D: NA; size: NA; V: TRBV14; J: TRBJ1-2
CDR3: CASRTFGIAGGGYGYTF; DNA: TGTGCCAGCAGGACCTTTGGAATCGCAGGGGGTGGGTATGGCTACACCTTC; D: TRBD1; size: NA; V: TRBV27; J: TRBJ1-2
CDR3: CAGRPGNTIYF; DNA: TGTGCCGGCCGACCGGGAAACACCATATATTTT; D: NA; size: NA; V: TRBV28; J: TRBJ1-3
CDR3: CASSQDGGTSGRAMYNEQFF; DNA: TGTGCCAGCAGCCAAGATGGTGGGACTAGCGGGAGGGCCATGTACAATGAGCAGTTCTTC; D: TRBD2; size: NA; V: TRBV4-2; J: TRBJ2-1
CDR3: CASSPPTKRQEAFF; DNA: TGTGCCAGCTCACCACCAACGAAGCGACAGGAAGCTTTCTTT; D: NA; size: NA; V: TRBV18; J: TRBJ1-1
CDR3: CAWITGTGLANEKLFF; DNA: TGTGCCTGGATAACCGGGACAGGGCTAGCTAATGAAAAACTGTTTTTT; D: TRBD1; size: NA; V: TRBV30; J: TRBJ1-4
CDR3: CASSLWGDNEQFF; DNA: TGTGCCAGCAGTTTATGGGGGGACAATGAGCAGTTCTTC; D: NA; size: NA; V: TRBV27; J: TRBJ2-1
CDR3: CASSLAHKQRGYTQYF; DNA: TGTGCCAGCAGTTTGGCACACAAGCAAAGGGGATATACGCAGTATTTT; D: NA; size: NA; V: TRBV28; J: TRBJ2-3
CDR3: CASSVWDRENYGYTF; DNA: TGTGCCAGCAGCGTGTGGGACAGGGAAAACTATGGCTACACCTTC; D: TRBD1; size: once; V: TRBV9; J: TRBJ1-2
CDR3: CASSFQQLYGYTF; DNA: TGTGCCAGCAGTTTCCAACAGCTCTATGGCTACACCTTC; D: NA; size: NA; V: TRBV28; J: TRBJ1-2
CDR3: CASSDSAGNNEQFF; DNA: TGTGCCAGCAGTGACTCGGCTGGGAACAATGAGCAGTTCTTC; D: NA; size: NA; V: TRBV25-1; J: TRBJ2-1
CDR3: CASSLRSALFTDTQYF; DNA: TGTGCCAGCAGTTTAAGGAGTGCCCTTTTCACAGATACGCAGTATTTT; D: NA; size: NA; V: TRBV28; J: TRBJ2-3
CDR3: CASSYDGGAYGYTF; DNA: TGTGCCAGCAGTTACGACGGGGGGGCCTATGGCTACACCTTC; D: NA; size: NA; V: TRBV6-6; J: TRBJ1-2
CDR3: CASTPAGANVLTF; DNA: TGTGCCAGCACCCCAGCCGGGGCCAACGTCCTGACTTTC; D: NA; size: NA; V: TRBV7-9; J: TRBJ2-6
CDR3: CASSDLEAFF; DNA: TGTGCCAGCTCAGACCTAGAAGCTTTCTTT; D: NA; size: NA; V: TRBV18; J: TRBJ1-1
CDR3: CAISRNDRDSDEAFF; DNA: TGTGCCATCAGTCGAAACGACAGGGACTCCGATGAAGCTTTCTTT; D: TRBD1; size: few; V: TRBV10-3; J: TRBJ1-1
CDR3: CASSQEERVSTDTQYF; DNA: TGCGCCAGCAGCCAAGAGGAGCGGGTTTCCACAGATACGCAGTATTTT; D: NA; size: once; V: TRBV4-1; J: TRBJ2-3
CDR3: CASSVMIGGGKLFF; DNA: TGTGCCAGCAGTGTGATGATTGGGGGCGGAAAACTGTTTTTT; D: NA; size: once; V: TRBV6-4; J: TRBJ1-4
CDR3: CATSRDEGASSYNEQFF; DNA: TGTGCCACCAGCAGAGATGAGGGGGCGAGCTCCTACAATGAGCAGTTCTTC; D: TRBD1; size: NA; V: TRBV15; J: TRBJ2-1
CDR3: CASSSGQGSTDTQYF; DNA: TGCGCCAGCAGCTCCGGACAGGGAAGCACAGATACGCAGTATTTT; D: TRBD1; size: NA; V: TRBV5-1; J: TRBJ2-3
CDR3: CASSPTVDSYNEQFF; DNA: TGCGCCAGCAGCCCCACAGTGGACTCCTACAATGAGCAGTTCTTC; D: NA; size: NA; V: TRBV4-1; J: TRBJ2-1
CDR3: CASSQEYEKLFF; DNA: TGTGCCAGCAGCCAAGAGTATGAAAAACTGTTTTTT; D: NA; size: NA; V: TRBV4-2; J: TRBJ1-4
CDR3: CASSLAGGPVDTQYF; DNA: TGTGCCAGCAGCTTAGCTGGAGGGCCGGTAGATACGCAGTATTTT; D: NA; size: once; V: TRBV11-2; J: TRBJ2-3
CDR3: CASSWLAGVGNEQFF; DNA: TGTGCCAGCAGTTGGTTAGCGGGAGTGGGTAATGAGCAGTTCTTC; D: TRBD2; size: NA; V: TRBV28; J: TRBJ2-1
CDR3: CASRATSGRTYEQYF; DNA: TGTGCCAGCAGGGCGACTAGCGGGCGAACCTACGAGCAGTACTTC; D: TRBD2; size: once; V: TRBV28; J: TRBJ2-7
CDR3: CAISESGAVNTEAFF; DNA: TGTGCCATCAGTGAGTCCGGTGCAGTGAACACTGAAGCTTTCTTT; D: NA; size: NA; V: TRBV10-3; J: TRBJ1-1
CDR3: CASSLWGETQYF; DNA: TGTGCCAGCAGTTTGTGGGGAGAGACCCAGTACTTC; D: NA; size: NA; V: TRBV28; J: TRBJ2-5
CDR3: CASSLEGVGEQFF; DNA: TGTGCCAGCAGCTTAGAGGGGGTAGGTGAGCAGTTCTTC; D: NA; size: NA; V: TRBV7-9; J: TRBJ2-1
CDR3: CASSVDARSYGYTF; DNA: TGTGCCAGCAGCGTTGACGCCCGCAGCTATGGCTACACCTTC; D: NA; size: NA; V: TRBV9; J: TRBJ1-2
CDR3: CASSSVGGSGYEQYF; DNA: TGCGCCAGCAGCTCGGTGGGGGGATCGGGCTACGAGCAGTACTTC; D: NA; size: NA; V: TRBV5-1; J: TRBJ2-7
CDR3: CASSQVTGQETQYF; DNA: TGCGCCAGCAGCCAAGTGACAGGCCAAGAGACCCAGTACTTC; D: NA; size: NA; V: TRBV4-1; J: TRBJ2-5
CDR3: CATRTMGASGGELFF; DNA: TGTGCCACCCGAACGATGGGGGCGAGCGGCGGGGAGCTGTTTTTT; D: NA; size: NA; V: TRBV7-3; J: TRBJ2-2
CDR3: CASRRDTYYGYTF; DNA: TGTGCCAGCAGGAGGGACACATACTATGGCTACACCTTC; D: NA; size: NA; V: TRBV6-5; J: TRBJ1-2
CDR3: CASSLRGDRGYNSPLHF; DNA: TGTGCCAGCAGTTTAAGGGGTGACAGAGGATATAATTCACCCCTCCACTTT; D: NA; size: NA; V: TRBV28; J: TRBJ1-6
CDR3: CASSWGILNEKLFF; DNA: TGTGCCAGCAGCTGGGGGATTCTTAATGAAAAACTGTTTTTT; D: NA; size: NA; V: TRBV11-2; J: TRBJ1-4
CDR3: CASSPTGTGRMNTEAFF; DNA: TGTGCCAGCAGCCCCACCGGGACAGGGAGGATGAACACTGAAGCTTTCTTT; D: TRBD1; size: NA; V: TRBV7-2; J: TRBJ1-1
CDR3: CAWSRGGTEETQYF; DNA: TGTGCCTGGAGTCGAGGCGGGACAGAAGAGACCCAGTACTTC; D: NA; size: NA; V: TRBV30; J: TRBJ2-5
CDR3: CASSIQRGPRYEQYF; DNA: TGTGCCAGTAGTATACAGCGGGGGCCAAGATACGAGCAGTACTTC; D: TRBD2; size: once; V: TRBV19; J: TRBJ2-7
CDR3: CASSLTRSAEQYF; DNA: TGTGCCAGCAGTTTAACTAGATCCGCCGAGCAGTACTTC; D: NA; size: NA; V: TRBV27; J: TRBJ2-7
CDR3: CASSSQGSYNSPLHF; DNA: TGTGCCAGCAGCTCCCAGGGGTCCTATAATTCACCCCTCCACTTT; D: NA; size: NA; V: TRBV7-9; J: TRBJ1-6
CDR3: CASSGRPGIGAIYF; DNA: TGTGCCAGCAGCGGGAGGCCGGGGATTGGGGCCATATATTTT; D: NA; size: NA; V: TRBV9; J: TRBJ1-3
CDR3: CASSLIGTTDTQYF; DNA: TGCGCCAGCAGCTTGATAGGGACCACAGATACGCAGTATTTT; D: NA; size: NA; V: TRBV5-1; J: TRBJ2-3
CDR3: CASTITPATNEKLFF; DNA: TGTGCCAGTACCATTACCCCTGCAACTAATGAAAAACTGTTTTTT; D: NA; size: once; V: TRBV19; J: TRBJ1-4
CDR3: CASSQEIRGKGEKLFF; DNA: TGTGCCAGCAGCCAAGAAATTAGGGGGAAGGGCGAAAAACTGTTTTTT; D: NA; size: NA; V: TRBV14; J: TRBJ1-4
CDR3: CASSLSRELNEQYF; DNA: TGTGCCAGCAGCTTATCGCGGGAGTTGAACGAGCAGTACTTC; D: TRBD2; size: NA; V: TRBV7-3; J: TRBJ2-7